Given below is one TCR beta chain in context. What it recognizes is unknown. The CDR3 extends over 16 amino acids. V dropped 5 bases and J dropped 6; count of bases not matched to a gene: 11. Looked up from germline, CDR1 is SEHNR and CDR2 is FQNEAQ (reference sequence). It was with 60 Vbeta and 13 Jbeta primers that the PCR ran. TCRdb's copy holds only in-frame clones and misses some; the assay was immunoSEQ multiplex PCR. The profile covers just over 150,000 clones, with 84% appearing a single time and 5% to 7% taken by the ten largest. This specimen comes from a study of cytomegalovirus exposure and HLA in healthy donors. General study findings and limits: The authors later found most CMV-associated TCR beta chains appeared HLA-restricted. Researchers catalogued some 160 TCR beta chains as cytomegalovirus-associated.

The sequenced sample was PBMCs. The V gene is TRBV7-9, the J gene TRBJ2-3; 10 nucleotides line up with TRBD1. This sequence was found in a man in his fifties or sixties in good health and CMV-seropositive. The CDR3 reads CASSLPRDRGRDTQYF. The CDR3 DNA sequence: TGTGCCAGCAGCCTCCCCAGGGACAGGGGTAGGGATACGCAGTATTTT.